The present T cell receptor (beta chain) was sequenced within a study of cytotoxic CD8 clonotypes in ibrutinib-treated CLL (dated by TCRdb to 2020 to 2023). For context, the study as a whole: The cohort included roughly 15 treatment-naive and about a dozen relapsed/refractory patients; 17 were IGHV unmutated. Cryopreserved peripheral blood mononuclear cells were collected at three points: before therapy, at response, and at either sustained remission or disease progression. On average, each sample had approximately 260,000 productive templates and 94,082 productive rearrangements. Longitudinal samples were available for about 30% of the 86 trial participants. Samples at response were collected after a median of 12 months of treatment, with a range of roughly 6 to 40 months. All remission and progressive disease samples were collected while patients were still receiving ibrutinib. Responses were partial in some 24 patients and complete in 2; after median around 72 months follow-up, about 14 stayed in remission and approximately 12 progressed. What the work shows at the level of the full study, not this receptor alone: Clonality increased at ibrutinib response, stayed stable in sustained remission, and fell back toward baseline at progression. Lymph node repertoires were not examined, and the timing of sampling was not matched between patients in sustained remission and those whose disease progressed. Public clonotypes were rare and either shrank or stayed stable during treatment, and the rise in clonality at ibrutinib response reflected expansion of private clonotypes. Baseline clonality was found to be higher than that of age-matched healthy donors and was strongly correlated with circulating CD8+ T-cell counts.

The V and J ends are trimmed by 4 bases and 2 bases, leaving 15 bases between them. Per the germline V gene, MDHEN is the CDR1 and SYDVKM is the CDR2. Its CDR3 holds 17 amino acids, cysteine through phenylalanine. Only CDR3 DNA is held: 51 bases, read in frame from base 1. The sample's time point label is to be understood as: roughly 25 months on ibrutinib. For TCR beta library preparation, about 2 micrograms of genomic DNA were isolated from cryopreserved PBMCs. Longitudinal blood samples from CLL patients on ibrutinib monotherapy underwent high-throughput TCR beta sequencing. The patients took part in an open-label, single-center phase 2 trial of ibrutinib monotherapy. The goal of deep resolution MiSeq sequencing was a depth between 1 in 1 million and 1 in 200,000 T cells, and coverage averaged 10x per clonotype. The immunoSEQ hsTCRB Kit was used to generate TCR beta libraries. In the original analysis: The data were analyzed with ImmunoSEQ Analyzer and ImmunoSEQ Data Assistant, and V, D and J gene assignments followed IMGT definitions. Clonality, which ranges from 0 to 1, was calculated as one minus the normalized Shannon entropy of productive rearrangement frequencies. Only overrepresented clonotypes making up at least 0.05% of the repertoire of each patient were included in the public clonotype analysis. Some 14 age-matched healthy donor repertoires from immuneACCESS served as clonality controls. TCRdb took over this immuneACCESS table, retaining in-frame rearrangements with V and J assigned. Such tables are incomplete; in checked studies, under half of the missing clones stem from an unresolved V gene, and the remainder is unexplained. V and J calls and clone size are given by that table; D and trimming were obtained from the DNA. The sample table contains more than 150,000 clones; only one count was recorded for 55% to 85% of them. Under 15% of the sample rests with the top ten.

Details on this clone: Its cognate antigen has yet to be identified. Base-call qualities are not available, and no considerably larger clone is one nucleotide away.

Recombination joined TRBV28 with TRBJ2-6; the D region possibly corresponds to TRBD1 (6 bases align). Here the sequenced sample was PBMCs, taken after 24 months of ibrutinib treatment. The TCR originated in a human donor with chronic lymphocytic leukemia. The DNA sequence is TGTGCCAGCAGTTACACAGGGAGATGGGCTGGGGCCAACGTCCTGACTTTC. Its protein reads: CASSYTGRWAGANVLTF.